The T cell receptor (beta chain) under discussion was sequenced for a study of T cell responses to AZD1222 COVID-19 vaccine. Here immunoSEQ multiplex PCR was the method, and the copy in TCRdb shows in-frame clones only, minus some. The table has 30,000 to 35,000 clones, 78% seen once. Details on this clone: Its antigen is currently unknown.

The V gene lost 2 bases and the J gene lost 6 bases, with 13 bases spanning the gap. Germline lookup yields CDR1 WNHNN and CDR2 SYGVQD (reference sequence). The length of the CDR3 is 14 residues. Findings of the study overall: It should be noted that donors were predominantly white British and more often female, and clonal diversity was possibly underestimated. Sampling that yielded the repertoires occurred only after the peak T cell response.

The chain is built from TRBV10-1 and TRBJ1-1; D is unclear. This clonotype originated in an adult who received the AZD1222 COVID-19 vaccine. This material consisted of peripheral blood, taken 28 days after the second AZD1222 dose. CDR3 in amino acids: CASSERRDGAEAFF. The DNA of the CDR3 is TGCGCCAGCAGTGAGCGTAGGGATGGCGCTGAAGCTTTCTTT.